Listed below are T cell receptor beta chains from one sample, sequenced in a study of human T cells and chemical hapten exposure. TCRdb passed the RACE reads through MiXCR, listing each CDR3 protein once. The top ten clones hold around 5.6% of a sample with a few hundred thousand distinct CDR3 sequences, just under 6.5% of them seen once. Sequencing was performed on whole blood, taken in connection with sensitization to the hapten diphenylcyclopropenone (DPC). These TCRs come from a woman aged 18-29 years with alopecia areata. Some clones in this sample may be carry-over from other donors' samples. Both conserved end residues are trimmed from each CDR3. Each record gives: V gene, clone size, J gene, CDR3 length, CDR3 protein. Clone sizes are given selectively: once, few, many, or a class where the clone is expanded.

TRBV19	few	TRBJ1-6	15	ASKGDFTDRVDSPLH
TRBV27	many	TRBJ1-2	12	ASSLSGAGYGYT
TRBV7-9	many	TRBJ1-5	13	ASSLAGSGNQPQH
TRBV29-1	many	TRBJ2-5	14	SVEKSQRGRQETQY
TRBV20-1	many	TRBJ1-4	13	SARDHQGDNEKLF
TRBV20-1	many	TRBJ2-3	10	SADPLADTQY
TRBV27	few	TRBJ1-2	14	ASSLTGALFVYGYT
TRBV10-2	NA	TRBJ1-5	10	ASSEGAQPQH
TRBV5-6	NA	TRBJ1-2	11	ASSQQGSYGYT
TRBV11-2	NA	TRBJ2-4	14	ASSHLTGTDHLIQY